The present T cell receptor beta chain was sequenced within a study of regulatory T cells in long-lasting Graves disease. Study in general: Graves' patients (newly diagnosed) had been on antithyroid drugs under 3 months. Study-level results: With persistent disease, TRBV28, TRBJ1-2 and TRBJ2-5 were the favored segments.

The CDR3 contains 13 residues. Deletions cut 4 bases from V and 4 bases from J, with 13 bases between. Germline V gene data show CDR1 as DFQATT and CDR2 as SNEGSKA (reference sequence). This clonotype was seen repeatedly, ten times or more. Its specificity is not known. Stated time point: newly diagnosed GD, antithyroid drugs for less than 3 months. The TCR library was made from RNA that had been extracted from PBMCs in TRIzol. Sequencing libraries for TCR beta were prepared with iRepertoire HTBI primers and Arm-PCR of CDR3 regions. As handled by the study authors: Taken together, the samples had 60 or so TRBV and more than 12 TRBJ segments identified. One entry per CDR3 protein results from TCRdb running MiXCR on the multiplex PCR reads. For this entry, the V and J calls and clone size follow TCRdb and not the study's own pipeline. The sample gives 350,000 to 500,000 distinct CDR3 sequences, 12% to 15% of which show up once; approximately 15% is in the top ten.

This sample also appeared in a second study, on T cells in Graves' hyperthyroidism and ophthalmopathy. That work contributes: Most thyroid-expanded clonotypes above 0.001 were also found in blood.

This specimen consisted of peripheral blood mononuclear cells (PBMCs), obtained at new diagnosis, from a patient treated with antithyroid drugs. This sequence was found in a woman between 45 and 65 years old with Graves disease. This rearrangement joins TRBV20-1 to TRBJ2-5; D unresolved. The CDR3 DNA follows: TGCAGTGCTAAACTCTCGCTCCCAGAGACCCAGTACTTC. Protein: CSAKLSLPETQYF.